This T cell receptor beta chain was sequenced for a study of CD8+ T cells in alopecia areata. Study-wide points: Between patients, shared TCR sequences were less clear than in mice. This was possibly due in part to HLA diversity in the patient population. Among the cells sequenced in scalp samples are also the resident alphabeta T cells of normal skin.

Extracted RNA was reverse transcribed, and the resulting cDNA served as sequencing template. Here immunoSEQ multiplex PCR was the method, and the copy in TCRdb shows in-frame clones only, minus some. The sample contains almost 35,000 clones, roughly 50% of which appear only once. Lesional scalp punch biopsies and peripheral blood came from alopecia areata patients. Remarks on this clone: As yet, its antigen is unknown.

V shed 6 bases and J shed 5 bases, with 23 bases lying between them. The CDR3 extends over 16 amino acids. Germline lookup yields CDR1 LNHDA and CDR2 SQIVND (reference sequence). Sequencing was performed on NKG2D-high CD8+ T cells sorted from blood. This TCR was recovered from a human donor with alopecia areata. The chain links TRBV19 to TRBJ2-7, with D perhaps matching TRBD2 (6 bases). CDR3 residues: CASSPTLGGYSHEQYF. As DNA, the CDR3 is TGTGCCAGTAGCCCGACCTTAGGAGGGTATTCCCACGAGCAGTACTTC.